These 18 T cell receptor beta chains were all obtained from the same sample, sequenced in a study of metastatic and nonmetastatic thyroid tumors. There were no patients who had received any treatment before thyroid surgery. Using MiXCR, TCRdb re-called clones from the PCR reads. The table lists 60,000 to 85,000 clones, roughly 18% of them singletons, with roughly 12% in the top ten. The sample comprised blood. The receptors shown here come from a female donor with papillary thyroid cancer or a benign thyroid nodule (not recorded which). Some clones in this sample may be carry-over from other donors' samples.

The chain joins TRBV19 to TRBJ2-4; perhaps TRBD1 as D (5 bases). This CDR3 spans 14 amino acids. Trimming pared 5 bases from V and 0 bases from J, leaving 8 bases between. Per the germline V gene, CDR1 is LNHDA and CDR2 is SQIVND (reference sequence). CDR3 in DNA: TGTGCCAGTAGTGCAGACAGAGCCAAAAACATTCAGTACTTC. It codes for CASSADRAKNIQYF.

This clone was found many times. The V and J genes are TRBV28 and TRBJ2-1; 8 bases line up with TRBD2. The germline gives CDR1 MDHEN, CDR2 SYDVKM. CDR3 length: 14 residues. V was clipped by 4 bases and J by 7 bases; unmatched bases: 6. CDR3 in amino acids: CASSSGTRDNEQFF. DNA for the CDR3: TGTGCCAGCAGTTCCGGGACTAGGGATAATGAGCAGTTCTTC.

The J gene is TRBJ1-1, the V gene TRBV19; D is unclear. The CDR3 is 13 residues long. V lost 1 base and J lost 5, with 8 bases in between. Germline CDR1 reads LNHDA; CDR2 reads SQIVND (reference sequence). In nucleotides, the CDR3 is TGTGCCAGTAGTATAGCTGGGTATACTGAAGCTTTCTTT. It specifies CASSIAGYTEAFF.

This clone was detected many times. The genes are TRBV29-1 and TRBJ2-5; D is uncertain. The CDR3 consists of 12 residues. V was pared by 2 bases and J by 1 base, with 5 bases between. Germline CDR1 reads SQVTM; CDR2 reads ANQGSEA. The CDR3 sequence is CSVEQLQETQYF. Here the CDR3 DNA reads TGCAGCGTTGAACAGCTCCAAGAGACCCAGTACTTC. Full variable domain (rest looked up from reference TRBV29-1 and TRBJ2-5): SAVISQKPSRDICQRGTSLTIQCQVDSQVTMMFWYRQQPGQSLTLIATANQGSEATYESGFVIDKFPISRPNLTFSTLTVSNMSPEDSSIYLCSVEQLQETQYFGPGTRLLVL.

This clone was seen ten or more times. This sequence joins TRBV18 and TRBJ2-7, with TRBD2 matching over 8 bases. Germline V gives CDR1 KGHSH, CDR2 LQKENI. The J segment lost 5 bases and the V segment lost 3 bases, leaving 6 bases of the junction unmatched. This CDR3 is 14 amino acids long. Written as DNA, the CDR3 is TGTGCCAGCTCACCTCCCGGGGGGGGGGACGAGCAGTACTTC. Protein: CASSPPGGGDEQYF.

The table lists this clone with many counts. The chain recombines TRBV5-1 with TRBJ2-7, with 10 bases aligning to TRBD2. CDR1 is SGHRS, CDR2 YFSETQ, per germline. This CDR3 has 18 residues. With 2 bases clipped from V and 0 bases from J, the junction kept 11 bases outside the gene matches. The chain's CDR3 is CASSLGTSALLSSYEQYF. The CDR3 DNA reads TGCGCCAGCAGCTTAGGGACTAGCGCACTTCTGAGCTCCTACGAGCAGTACTTC.

The rearrangement joins TRBV6-1 to TRBJ1-2, with TRBD1 as a possible D gene (5 bases). Trimming took off 1 base at V and 5 bases at J, with 14 bases between the two ends. The CDR3 sequence is 15 residues long. Germline CDR1 is MNHNS and CDR2 is SASEGT. The CDR3 DNA follows: TGTGCCAGCAGTGAAGAAGGGGCCATTGGATATGGCTACACCTTC. Translation gives CASSEEGAIGYGYTF.

The sample holds many counts of this clone. V is TRBV28 and J is TRBJ2-7; TRBD1 might be the D (5 bases). Germline CDR1 and CDR2: MDHEN and SYDVKM. The CDR3 spans 14 residues. V gave up 5 bases and J gave up 5 bases, with 16 bases separating them. The CDR3 coding sequence is TGTGCCAGCAGTCCCTACGATATCAGGGACGAGCAGTACTTC. Its protein product is CASSPYDIRDEQYF.

This clone was observed a handful of times. Compared with germline, one end of the junction differs, possibly owing to a read error. This sequence joins TRBV9 and TRBJ1-1, with D uncertain. The CDR3 runs to 12 residues. From germline, CDR1 is SGDLS and CDR2 YYNGEE. In DNA form, the CDR3 reads TGTGCCATCAGCTCCCGGAATACTGAAGCTTTCTTT. It codes for CAISSRNTEAFF.

This clone was counted at least ten times. This chain's CDR3 is CSAKAASYEQYF. The CDR3 DNA is TGCAGTGCTAAGGCAGCTTCCTACGAGCAGTACTTC. The rearrangement uses TRBV20-1 and TRBJ2-7; D ambiguous. Germline assignment: CDR1 DFQATT and CDR2 SNEGSKA (reference sequence). V was pared by 4 bases and J by 1 base, with 8 bases between. This CDR3 has 12 amino acids.

This clone has only a few counts. The chain is built from TRBV6-1 and TRBJ1-2; D uncertain. Germline V CDR1 and CDR2: MNHNS, SASEGT. V was trimmed by 6 bases and J by 4 bases, leaving 6 bases between them. The CDR3 sequence is 11 residues long. The CDR3 is CASRGSYGYTF. The CDR3 DNA reads TGTGCCAGCAGGGGTTCCTATGGCTACACCTTC.

This clone was observed a handful of times. This chain links TRBV5-1 with TRBJ1-2; D is unresolved. The V end lost 0 bases, the J end lost 7 bases, and 13 bases lay between the germline ends. CDR1 is SGHRS and CDR2 is YFSETQ in the germline V gene. The CDR3 is 14 residues long. CDR3 in DNA: TGCGCCAGCAGCTTGGGCCCCTCTACGGGTGGCTACACCTTC. Translation: CASSLGPSTGGYTF.

This clone has ten or more counts. V is TRBV20-1 and J is TRBJ1-6; tentatively, D is TRBD1 (6 bases). Germline CDR1 and CDR2: DFQATT and SNEGSKA (reference sequence). With 5 bases removed from V and 5 bases from J, the gap between germline ends came to 16 bases. The CDR3 sequence is 15 residues long. CDR3: CSASGGQGNNSPLHF. In nucleotides, the CDR3 is TGCAGTGCTTCCGGCGGCCAGGGGAATAATTCACCCCTCCACTTT.

This clone was picked up many times. J is TRBJ2-3 and V is TRBV2; 9 bases match TRBD2. The CDR3 spans 14 residues. Germline loops: CDR1 SNHLY, CDR2 FYNNEI. V lost 4 bases, J lost 1 base, and 0 bases stayed unmatched. CDR3 amino acids: CASSGTSGTDTQYF. The CDR3 region has the DNA TGTGCCAGCAGTGGGACTAGCGGCACAGATACGCAGTATTTT.

This clone was picked up many times. The J gene is TRBJ2-7, the V gene TRBV5-1, with TRBD2 as a possible D gene (5 bases). V gave up 6 bases and J gave up 5 bases, with 15 bases separating them. Germline-derived CDR1 and CDR2 are SGHRS and YFSETQ. The CDR3 sequence is 13 residues long. The DNA for the CDR3 is TGCGCCAGCAAGGTCGGGGTCGTAAACGAGCAGTACTTC. It encodes CASKVGVVNEQYF.

This clone was seen many times. J is TRBJ2-1 and V is TRBV30; D is ambiguous. The CDR3 is 15 amino acids. Trimming removed 2 bases from V and 8 bases from J, with 19 bases in between. Per germline, CDR1 GTSNPN and CDR2 SVGIG (reference sequence). The CDR3 loop reads CAWSRYSLGMDEQFF. In DNA, the CDR3 is TGTGCCTGGAGTCGCTATTCGTTGGGTATGGATGAGCAGTTCTTC.

This clone was recorded at least ten times. CDR3 amino acids: CATSRVYQETQYF. CDR3 coding DNA: TGTGCCACCAGCAGAGTGTACCAAGAGACCCAGTACTTC. The genes are TRBV15 and TRBJ2-5; D unclear. Per germline, CDR1 LNHNV and CDR2 YYDKDF (reference sequence). The CDR3 spans 13 residues. Trimming stripped 1 base from V and 0 bases from J, with 3 bases between.

This clone was seen repeatedly, ten times or more. This chain connects TRBV3-1 to TRBJ1-2, with D perhaps TRBD1 (5 bases). The CDR3 runs to 16 residues. CDR1 is LGHDT and CDR2 is YNNKEL in the germline V gene (reference sequence). Between the trimmed V and J ends, which lost 5 bases and 4 bases, there was a span of 20 bases. The CDR3 region has the DNA TGTGCCAGCAGCACCCGGACACCCGCCTTGGTCTATGGCTACACCTTC. Encoded protein: CASSTRTPALVYGYTF.